These 27 T cell receptor beta chains share one sample of origin, sequenced in a study of Ad26.COV2.S vaccination and SARS-CoV-2 variants. Described treatment: 15 to 20 received Ad26.COV2.S at low or high dose, single or two shots; about 5 received placebo; per-sample allocation not given. Sampling happened 63 days after the first vaccine or placebo injection. Measured with immunoSEQ multiplex PCR; TCRdb has only the in-frame clones, and not every one. Among 200,000 to 250,000 clones listed, roughly 88% were seen once. Specimen: peripheral blood, collected in a trial of Ad26.COV2.S vaccine versus placebo. Receptors were obtained from a person between 18 and 60 years old who received the Ad26.COV2.S COVID-19 vaccine or a placebo.

V usage is TRBV10-1 and J usage is TRBJ2-2, with 8 nucleotides matching TRBD2. CDR1 is WNHNN and CDR2 is SYGVQD in the germline V gene (reference sequence). This CDR3 comprises 15 residues. V was pared by 4 bases and J by 4 bases, with 5 bases of the junction left unmatched. The chain's CDR3 is CASSGGAGGTGELFF. The DNA of the CDR3 is TGCGCCAGCAGTGGGGGTGCGGGGGGCACCGGGGAGCTGTTTTTT.

This rearrangement joins TRBV3-1 (or the pseudogene TRBV3-2) to TRBJ2-1; D unclear. This CDR3 spans 14 amino acids. Germline V gene sequence: CDR1 LGHDT, CDR2 YNNKEL (reference sequence). The germline V and J ends were trimmed by 5 bases and 0 bases, with 8 bases remaining between them. The CDR3 DNA reads TGTGCCAGCAGCAGGCTCCGCTCCTACAATGAGCAGTTCTTC. Translated, it gives CASSRLRSYNEQFF.

V is TRBV19 and J is TRBJ1-2; D not resolved. Germline V CDR1 and CDR2: LNHDA, SQIVND (reference sequence). CDR3 length: 16 amino acids. Trimming removed 6 bases from V and 5 bases from J, with 22 bases in between. CDR3 sequence: CASSETDSGYLYGYTF. As DNA, the CDR3 is TGTGCCAGTAGCGAGACGGACTCGGGTTATTTATATGGCTACACCTTC.

As concerns this clone: Other DNA sequences in the same sample also yield this CDR3. The chain carries TRBV18 and TRBJ2-7; weak D call: TRBD1 (6 bases). The length of the CDR3 is 13 residues. The V gene lost 2 bases and the J gene lost 1 base, with 6 bases spanning the gap. Per germline, CDR1 KGHSH and CDR2 LQKENI. In nucleotides, the CDR3 is TGTGCCAGCTCACCAGGGACATCCTACGAGCAGTACTTC. Translation: CASSPGTSYEQYF.

This clone appeared a few times. The sample carries other DNA sequences with the same CDR3. The chain carries TRBV6-5 and TRBJ2-7; 9 bases map to TRBD1. The length of the CDR3 is 15 residues. Unmatched junction bases numbered 1, after V lost 0 bases and J lost 1 base. The germline CDR1 and CDR2 sequences are MNHEY and SVGAGI. CDR3 protein: CASSYSGTGSYEQYF. CDR3 nucleotide sequence: TGTGCCAGCAGTTACTCCGGGACAGGGTCCTACGAGCAGTACTTC.

The chain recombines TRBV5-1 with TRBJ1-2; 8 nucleotides line up with TRBD1. Germline CDR1 SGHRS, CDR2 YFSETQ. After removal of 3 bases from V and 3 bases from J, the junction contained 4 bases not matched to a gene. The CDR3 runs to 14 residues. This CDR3 is CASSYQGADYGYTF. CDR3 sequence (DNA): TGCGCCAGCAGCTATCAGGGGGCCGACTATGGCTACACCTTC.

The V call is TRBV4-1, the J call TRBJ1-1; possibly TRBD1 for D (6 bases). Looked up from germline, CDR1 is MGHRA and CDR2 is YSYEKL. The CDR3 extends over 15 amino acids. The V gene lost 3 bases and the J gene lost 4 bases, with 15 bases spanning the gap. The CDR3 sequence is CASSQGGPTGTEAFF. CDR3 in DNA: TGCGCCAGCAGCCAGGGGGGGCCCACGGGCACTGAAGCTTTCTTT.

The rearrangement joins TRBV19 to TRBJ2-1; the match to TRBD1 covers 11 bases. CDR3 length: 15 amino acids. With V trimmed by 7 bases and J by 3 bases, 5 bases remained unmatched. Germline V lookup: CDR1 LNHDA, CDR2 SQIVND (reference sequence). The CDR3 spells CASTRDRGSYNEQFF. The CDR3 nucleotides read TGTGCCAGTACCCGGGACAGGGGGAGCTACAATGAGCAGTTCTTC.

The chain combines TRBV7-2 with TRBJ2-7; 7 bases are shared with TRBD1. Germline V gene lookup returns CDR1 SGHTA and CDR2 FQGNSA. The junction had 6 bases not matched to a gene; V was cut back by 1 base and J by 0 bases. CDR3 size: 16 residues. The CDR3 loop reads CASSLGGTALSYEQYF. The CDR3 region has the DNA TGTGCCAGCAGCTTAGGAGGGACAGCCCTCTCCTACGAGCAGTACTTC.

The V and J genes are TRBV11-2 and TRBJ2-1; D gene uncertain. Germline V gene sequence: CDR1 SGHAT, CDR2 FQNNGV. The CDR3 is 10 residues long. V shed 5 bases and J shed 7 bases, with 3 bases lying between them. This CDR3 is CASSLNEQFF. The CDR3, as DNA: TGTGCCAGCAGCCTTAATGAGCAGTTCTTC.

V usage is TRBV14 and J usage is TRBJ2-7; 11 nucleotides align to TRBD2. The germline V gene has CDR1 SGHDN and CDR2 FVKESK. CDR3 length: 16 residues. V trimming: 4 bases; J trimming: 3 bases; junction bases outside the gene matches: 8. CDR3 sequence (DNA): TGTGCCAGCAGCCGTACTAGCGGGGGCGCCCGCTACGAGCAGTACTTC. Translation gives CASSRTSGGARYEQYF.

The gene calls are TRBV28 and TRBJ2-5; 7 nucleotides line up with TRBD2. With V trimmed by 6 bases and J by 1 base, 5 bases remained unmatched. In germline, CDR1 is MDHEN, CDR2 SYDVKM. The CDR3 has 14 residues. DNA of the CDR3: TGTGCCAGCAGACCCCCGGGGGGCCAAGAGACCCAGTACTTC. Residues: CASRPPGGQETQYF.

The chain employs TRBV4-1 and TRBJ1-1, with D possibly matching TRBD1 (5 bases). Germline V gives CDR1 MGHRA, CDR2 YSYEKL. This CDR3 has 14 residues. V lost 1 base, J lost 1 base, and 7 bases lay in between. The chain's CDR3 is CASSQGRGNTEAFF. DNA of the CDR3: TGCGCCAGCAGCCAAGGAAGGGGGAACACTGAAGCTTTCTTT.

The chain joins TRBV7-3 to TRBJ2-3, with no clear D. The CDR3 is 12 residues long. V lost 8 bases and J 3 bases, leaving 9 bases between the germline ends. Per germline, CDR1 SGHTA and CDR2 FQGTGA. As DNA, the CDR3 is TGTGCCAGCCCCCCAAGAACAGATACGCAGTATTTT. Translated: CASPPRTDTQYF.

The chain has TRBV5-1 and TRBJ1-5, with 8 bases identical to TRBD1. V shed 5 bases and J 7 bases; nucleotides not matched to a gene: 5. CDR3 length: 13 amino acids. Germline V gene sequence: CDR1 SGHRS, CDR2 YFSETQ. In DNA, the CDR3 is TGCGCCAGCAGGGCAGGGGGCGACCAGCCCCAGCATTTT. It encodes CASRAGGDQPQHF.

The CDR3 spells CASSLTGQHYEQYF. In nucleotides, the CDR3 is TGTGCCAGCAGCTTGACAGGACAACACTACGAGCAGTACTTC. The chain joins TRBV11-2 to TRBJ2-7; weak D call: TRBD1 (6 bases). The V end was cut by 3 bases, the J end by 3 bases, with 12 bases between. Germline V gives CDR1 SGHAT, CDR2 FQNNGV. The CDR3 extends over 14 amino acids.

CDR3 sequence: CASSSGTSGSDEQFF. In DNA, the CDR3 is TGTGCCAGCAGCTCAGGGACTAGCGGGAGCGATGAGCAGTTCTTC. The chain recombines TRBV7-9 with TRBJ2-1; 14 bases align to TRBD2. Per the germline V gene, CDR1 is SEHNR and CDR2 is FQNEAQ (reference sequence). V lost 4 bases, J lost 8 bases, and 4 bases stayed unmatched. This CDR3 spans 15 amino acids.

The table lists this clone with a count of one. The chain joins TRBV5-1 to TRBJ2-1; D might be TRBD2 (6 bases). This CDR3 is 14 amino acids long. Germline V lookup: CDR1 SGHRS, CDR2 YFSETQ. Trimming shortened V by 8 bases and J by 0 bases, and 12 bases separated the two germline ends. The chain's CDR3 is CASGGSSSYNEQFF. Written as DNA, the CDR3 is TGCGCCAGTGGGGGGTCGAGCTCCTACAATGAGCAGTTCTTC.

The V and J genes are TRBV3-1 (or the pseudogene TRBV3-2) and TRBJ2-2, with TRBD1 as a possible D gene (5 bases). The germline V and J ends were trimmed by 0 bases and 3 bases, with 8 bases remaining between them. The length of the CDR3 is 15 residues. Looked up from germline, CDR1 is LGHDT and CDR2 is YNNKEL (reference sequence). The CDR3 loop reads CASSQDEQDTGELFF. CDR3 sequence (DNA): TGTGCCAGCAGCCAAGACGAACAGGACACCGGGGAGCTGTTTTTT.

This sequence joins TRBV6-6 and TRBJ2-1, with TRBD2 identical over 12 bases. The CDR3 length is 15 residues. V lost 6 bases, J lost 4 bases, and 4 bases stayed unmatched. Germline-derived CDR1 and CDR2 are MNHNY and SVGAGI (reference sequence). The CDR3 DNA reads TGTGCCAGCAGCCAAACTAGCGGGGGGTACAATGAGCAGTTCTTC. Translating it yields CASSQTSGGYNEQFF.

This sequence joins TRBV9 and TRBJ1-4; no firm D call. This CDR3 is built from 16 residues. The germline V and J ends were trimmed by 3 bases and 0 bases, with 12 bases remaining between them. Germline CDR1 and CDR2: SGDLS and YYNGEE. In DNA, the CDR3 is TGTGCCAGCAGCGCTGGCGTCTTACCAACTAATGAAAAACTGTTTTTT. This encodes CASSAGVLPTNEKLFF.

J is TRBJ2-3 and V is TRBV5-1; TRBD2 matches at 13 bases. The J segment lost 2 bases and the V segment lost 4 bases, leaving 4 bases of the junction unmatched. CDR1 and CDR2 from the germline V gene are SGHRS and YFSETQ. This CDR3 has 16 amino acids. CDR3 in amino acids: CASSPGTSGATDTQYF. CDR3 DNA: TGCGCCAGCAGCCCTGGGACTAGCGGGGCCACAGATACGCAGTATTTT.

This clone came up a few times. The chain combines TRBV29-1 with TRBJ2-1; 8 bases fit TRBD2. The trim removed 4 bases at V and 0 bases at J, leaving 2 bases unmatched. There are 14 residues in the CDR3. Germline CDR1 reads SQVTM; CDR2 reads ANQGSEA. CDR3 nucleotide sequence: TGCAGCGTTGCGGGGGGGAGCTCCTACAATGAGCAGTTCTTC. Protein product: CSVAGGSSYNEQFF.

The J gene is TRBJ2-7, the V gene TRBV19; D is perhaps TRBD2 (6 bases). The germline V gene has CDR1 LNHDA and CDR2 SQIVND (reference sequence). V shed 4 bases and J shed 1 base, with 11 bases lying between them. CDR3 length: 14 residues. In nucleotides, the CDR3 is TGTGCCAGTAGTAGGGGGGAAGGGTCCTACGAGCAGTACTTC. It is translated as CASSRGEGSYEQYF.

The chain combines TRBV7-2 with TRBJ2-7; tentatively, D is TRBD2 (7 bases). Deletions cut 4 bases from V and 2 bases from J, with 12 bases between. The CDR3 runs to 14 residues. Germline CDR1 is SGHTA and CDR2 is FQGNSA. CDR3 protein: CASSWGGGPYEQYF. The CDR3 nucleotides read TGTGCCAGCAGCTGGGGAGGGGGGCCCTACGAGCAGTACTTC.

The chain carries TRBV10-3 and TRBJ1-2; D is ambiguous. This CDR3 has 12 residues. The V gene lost 3 bases and the J gene lost 8 bases, with 10 bases spanning the gap. Germline CDR1 is ENHRY and CDR2 is SYGVKD. The CDR3: CAISDVGSGYTF. In DNA, the CDR3 is TGTGCCATCAGTGATGTAGGGTCCGGCTACACCTTC.

V is TRBV2 and J is TRBJ1-6; possible D gene TRBD1, 6 bases. The CDR3 is 14 amino acids. In germline, CDR1 is SNHLY, CDR2 FYNNEI. The ends were cut back, 5 bases at V and 4 bases at J, with 9 bases in the middle. The CDR3 DNA reads as TGTGCCAGCAGTCCCGGACAGTATAATTCACCCCTCCACTTT. This translates into CASSPGQYNSPLHF.